This record covers a single TCR beta chain. Amplification used 60 Vbeta primers and 13 Jbeta primers. Profiled with immunoSEQ multiplex PCR; TCRdb holds only in-frame clones, not every one. The sample lists 95,000 to 150,000 clones, roughly 78% occurring once. The source of the sample is a study of cytomegalovirus exposure and HLA in healthy donors. CDR3 size: 15 residues. CDR1 LNHNV and CDR2 YYDKDF come from the germline V gene (reference sequence). V was clipped by 0 bases and J by 7 bases, with 12 bases between them. Sample: PBMCs. This clonotype originated in a man aged 25 to 40 in good health and CMV-seropositive. This rearrangement joins TRBV15 to TRBJ1-4; no firm D call. CDR3 sequence: CATSRDMGVGEKLFF. Written as DNA, the CDR3 is TGTGCCACCAGCAGAGATATGGGCGTAGGTGAAAAACTGTTTTTT.